The rows below give T cell receptor beta chains drawn from one sample of a study of T-cell reconstitution after alpha-beta-depleted transplantation in children. From the PCR reads, TCRdb called clonotypes with MiXCR, one entry per CDR3 protein. The sample holds under 450,000 distinct CDR3 sequences, about 16% seen once. The starting material was PBMCs, mostly from graft donor cells, obtained 360 days after TCRalphabeta/CD19-depleted stem cell transplant. Receptors originate from a boy younger than two who had a stem cell transplant for Wiskott-Aldrich syndrome, so the T cells may come from the graft donor. CDR3s include the opening cysteine and the closing phenylalanine or tryptophan. Fields, in order: CDR3 DNA, CDR3 protein, J gene, clone size, V gene, D gene. D genes are given only for firm matches. A clone size is listed for some rows: how often the clone was seen (once, few, many), or a class if it is expanded.

CDR3nt: TGCGCCAGCAGCCCCGGGTCAGCGCGGGATGAAAAACTGTTTTTT
CDR3aa: CASSPGSARDEKLFF
j_gene: TRBJ1-4
abundance: .
v_gene: TRBV5-1
d_gene: .

CDR3nt: TGTGCCAGCAGCCCCCACGGGGGCAATGAGCAGTTCTTC
CDR3aa: CASSPHGGNEQFF
j_gene: TRBJ2-1
abundance: .
v_gene: TRBV3-1
d_gene: .

CDR3nt: TGTGCCAGCAGCTTATTCCATCGGGGGGGCGGCACAGATACGCAGTATTTT
CDR3aa: CASSLFHRGGGTDTQYF
j_gene: TRBJ2-3
abundance: .
v_gene: TRBV7-8
d_gene: TRBD2

CDR3nt: TGTGCCAGCAGCGTAGCGGGGGGTTTCACAGATACGCAGTATTTT
CDR3aa: CASSVAGGFTDTQYF
j_gene: TRBJ2-3
abundance: few
v_gene: TRBV9
d_gene: TRBD2

CDR3nt: TGTGCCAGCAGACGACAGGGTAGCAATCAGCCCCAGCATTTT
CDR3aa: CASRRQGSNQPQHF
j_gene: TRBJ1-5
abundance: .
v_gene: TRBV6-1
d_gene: TRBD1

CDR3nt: TGCAGCGTTGAAGATCCCCGAATAGCGAGCTCCTACAATGAGCAGTTCTTC
CDR3aa: CSVEDPRIASSYNEQFF
j_gene: TRBJ2-1
abundance: many
v_gene: TRBV29-1
d_gene: .

CDR3nt: TGCGCCAGCAGTTTGTATACAGGGGGCGCGTCTCGGGAGCTGTTTTTT
CDR3aa: CASSLYTGGASRELFF
j_gene: TRBJ2-2
abundance: few
v_gene: TRBV5-1
d_gene: TRBD1

CDR3nt: TGCAGCGTGGGACAGGGGGCTGGGGAGACCCAGTACTTC
CDR3aa: CSVGQGAGETQYF
j_gene: TRBJ2-5
abundance: many
v_gene: TRBV29-1
d_gene: TRBD1

CDR3nt: TGCGCCAGCAGCCAAGGGAACGGGAACTACGAGCAGTACTTC
CDR3aa: CASSQGNGNYEQYF
j_gene: TRBJ2-7
abundance: .
v_gene: TRBV4-3
d_gene: .

CDR3nt: TGTGCCAGCAGTGAAGCGGACAGGGCGTATTCACCCCTCCACTTT
CDR3aa: CASSEADRAYSPLHF
j_gene: TRBJ1-6
abundance: few
v_gene: TRBV2
d_gene: TRBD1

CDR3nt: TGCGCCAGCAGTGGAGCGGGGATAACTTACGAGCAGTACTTC
CDR3aa: CASSGAGITYEQYF
j_gene: TRBJ2-7
abundance: .
v_gene: TRBV10-2
d_gene: TRBD2

CDR3nt: TGTGCCAGCAGTTTTGGCAGGGGCAGCGAGCAGTACTTC
CDR3aa: CASSFGRGSEQYF
j_gene: TRBJ2-7
abundance: .
v_gene: TRBV12-3/TRBV12-4
d_gene: .

CDR3nt: TGTGCCAGCAGTGCGACTAGCGGGAGAAGGAATGAGCAGTTCTTC
CDR3aa: CASSATSGRRNEQFF
j_gene: TRBJ2-1
abundance: .
v_gene: TRBV6-1
d_gene: TRBD2

CDR3nt: TGTGCCAGCAGCTTCCGACCAGGCACCGGGGAGCTGTTTTTT
CDR3aa: CASSFRPGTGELFF
j_gene: TRBJ2-2
abundance: few
v_gene: TRBV11-2
d_gene: .

CDR3nt: TGTGCCAGCAGCTCGGACAGGAGCTCCTATAATTCACCCCTCCACTTT
CDR3aa: CASSSDRSSYNSPLHF
j_gene: TRBJ1-6
abundance: .
v_gene: TRBV7-9
d_gene: TRBD1

CDR3nt: TGTGCCAGCAGTATCAGGATCACCGGGGAGCTGTTTTTT
CDR3aa: CASSIRITGELFF
j_gene: TRBJ2-2
abundance: few
v_gene: TRBV6-1
d_gene: .

CDR3nt: TGCAGCGTTGATTCAGGCTACACTGAAGCTTTCTTT
CDR3aa: CSVDSGYTEAFF
j_gene: TRBJ1-1
abundance: .
v_gene: TRBV29-1
d_gene: .

CDR3nt: TGTGCCACCCCGGAGAGAGACGGGGATCAAGAGACCCAGTACTTC
CDR3aa: CATPERDGDQETQYF
j_gene: TRBJ2-5
abundance: few
v_gene: TRBV15
d_gene: .

CDR3nt: TGCAGCGTTGGGGGGGCCCGACAGGGTGGCTCCTACGAGCAGTACTTC
CDR3aa: CSVGGARQGGSYEQYF
j_gene: TRBJ2-7
abundance: .
v_gene: TRBV29-1
d_gene: .

CDR3nt: TGTGCCAGCAGCCAAGGGGGGCGGGGGGCGGATACGCAGTATTTT
CDR3aa: CASSQGGRGADTQYF
j_gene: TRBJ2-3
abundance: few
v_gene: TRBV7-2
d_gene: TRBD2

CDR3nt: TGTGCCATCAGTGCTCGCACAGATACGCAGTATTTT
CDR3aa: CAISARTDTQYF
j_gene: TRBJ2-3
abundance: .
v_gene: TRBV10-3
d_gene: .

CDR3nt: TGCAGTGCTAGAGCCCCGGGACAGAGCTCCTACGAGCAGTACTTC
CDR3aa: CSARAPGQSSYEQYF
j_gene: TRBJ2-7
abundance: few
v_gene: TRBV20-1
d_gene: TRBD1

CDR3nt: TGCGCCAGCAGCGTCAGGGAAGAGGAGACCCAGTACTTC
CDR3aa: CASSVREEETQYF
j_gene: TRBJ2-5
abundance: .
v_gene: TRBV5-1
d_gene: .

CDR3nt: TGTGCCACCAGTGACCGCGGGACTGCGAGATCCACAGATACGCAGTATTTT
CDR3aa: CATSDRGTARSTDTQYF
j_gene: TRBJ2-3
abundance: few
v_gene: TRBV24-1
d_gene: .

CDR3nt: TGCGCCAGCAGCTTGGCAGGGACGGGCGAGCAGTACTTC
CDR3aa: CASSLAGTGEQYF
j_gene: TRBJ2-7
abundance: few
v_gene: TRBV5-1
d_gene: .

CDR3nt: TGTGCCAGCAGCACCGGGACTGTCTATGGCTACACCTTC
CDR3aa: CASSTGTVYGYTF
j_gene: TRBJ1-2
abundance: .
v_gene: TRBV11-2
d_gene: .

CDR3nt: TGTGCCACCAGCTACAGGGGTGATGAGCAGTTCTTC
CDR3aa: CATSYRGDEQFF
j_gene: TRBJ2-1
abundance: few
v_gene: TRBV24-1
d_gene: TRBD1

CDR3nt: TGTGCCAGCTCCCCCCTCGGGACTCAGAACAATGAGCAGTTCTTC
CDR3aa: CASSPLGTQNNEQFF
j_gene: TRBJ2-1
abundance: few
v_gene: TRBV18
d_gene: .

CDR3nt: TGCGCCAGCAGCTTGATGGTCAGCTCCTACGAGCAGTACTTC
CDR3aa: CASSLMVSSYEQYF
j_gene: TRBJ2-7
abundance: few
v_gene: TRBV5-1
d_gene: .

CDR3nt: TGCGCCAGCAGTTATAGGGGACTTCTATCCTACGAGCAGTACTTC
CDR3aa: CASSYRGLLSYEQYF
j_gene: TRBJ2-7
abundance: .
v_gene: TRBV5-1
d_gene: .

CDR3nt: TGTGCCAGCAGTGACGGTGGCGGGACTCCCTACGAGCAGTACTTC
CDR3aa: CASSDGGGTPYEQYF
j_gene: TRBJ2-7
abundance: once
v_gene: TRBV6-1
d_gene: .

CDR3nt: TGTGCCATCAGCCTAATAGCGGGAGCGGGACAAGAGACCCAGTACTTC
CDR3aa: CAISLIAGAGQETQYF
j_gene: TRBJ2-5
abundance: few
v_gene: TRBV10-3
d_gene: TRBD2

CDR3nt: TGTGCCAGCAGCCCAACCGGTCTCGGGACCCAGTACTTC
CDR3aa: CASSPTGLGTQYF
j_gene: TRBJ2-5
abundance: few
v_gene: TRBV9
d_gene: .

CDR3nt: TGCGCCAGCAGCCGCGGGAAAGGGGGCGCACCCCAAGAGACCCAGTACTTC
CDR3aa: CASSRGKGGAPQETQYF
j_gene: TRBJ2-5
abundance: few
v_gene: TRBV5-1
d_gene: .

CDR3nt: TGCAGTGCATCCCCAGGCAACCAGTTCACAGATACGCAGTATTTT
CDR3aa: CSASPGNQFTDTQYF
j_gene: TRBJ2-3
abundance: few
v_gene: TRBV20-1
d_gene: .

CDR3nt: TGTGCCAGCAGCTCGCGGACGACCTACGAGCAGTACTTC
CDR3aa: CASSSRTTYEQYF
j_gene: TRBJ2-7
abundance: few
v_gene: TRBV11-3
d_gene: .

CDR3nt: TGTGCCATCGGCGCTAGCGGGGAAGGAACAGATACGCAGTATTTT
CDR3aa: CAIGASGEGTDTQYF
j_gene: TRBJ2-3
abundance: .
v_gene: TRBV10-3
d_gene: TRBD2

CDR3nt: TGTGCCATCAGTGATGGGGGGCGTCTTTACAATGAGCAGTTCTTC
CDR3aa: CAISDGGRLYNEQFF
j_gene: TRBJ2-1
abundance: .
v_gene: TRBV10-3
d_gene: .

CDR3nt: TGCGCCAGCAGCTCCGGGACTAGCGGTTCTTACGAGCAGTACTTC
CDR3aa: CASSSGTSGSYEQYF
j_gene: TRBJ2-7
abundance: few
v_gene: TRBV5-1
d_gene: TRBD2

CDR3nt: TGTGCCAGCAGCTTCGGCAGACCTGGGGAGCAGTACTTC
CDR3aa: CASSFGRPGEQYF
j_gene: TRBJ2-7
abundance: few
v_gene: TRBV7-9
d_gene: .

CDR3nt: TGTGCCAGCAGTTACATGGGGCCCTATAATTCACCCCTCCACTTT
CDR3aa: CASSYMGPYNSPLHF
j_gene: TRBJ1-6
abundance: many
v_gene: TRBV6-5
d_gene: .

CDR3nt: TGCGCCAGCAGCCTTGCGTGGGATGGGGTTTACGAGCAGTACTTC
CDR3aa: CASSLAWDGVYEQYF
j_gene: TRBJ2-7
abundance: .
v_gene: TRBV5-1
d_gene: .

CDR3nt: TGTGCCAGCAGTTTCCCTAGGACGGGCGAGCAGTACTTC
CDR3aa: CASSFPRTGEQYF
j_gene: TRBJ2-7
abundance: few
v_gene: TRBV28
d_gene: .

CDR3nt: TGTGCCAGCAACCCCAGGCTAGCGGGAGGCACTTACAATGAGCAGTTCTTC
CDR3aa: CASNPRLAGGTYNEQFF
j_gene: TRBJ2-1
abundance: few
v_gene: TRBV6-5
d_gene: TRBD2

CDR3nt: TGTGCCAGCAGCCCTTTCCAGGGCTCCTACGAGCAGTACTTC
CDR3aa: CASSPFQGSYEQYF
j_gene: TRBJ2-7
abundance: .
v_gene: TRBV27
d_gene: .

CDR3nt: TGTGCCAGCAGCCCTCGGGGCCTGAACACTGAAGCTTTCTTT
CDR3aa: CASSPRGLNTEAFF
j_gene: TRBJ1-1
abundance: .
v_gene: TRBV7-9
d_gene: .

CDR3nt: TGTGCCAGCAGCGGAAAGGCAGGGAAAGGTGGAGAGACCCAGTACTTC
CDR3aa: CASSGKAGKGGETQYF
j_gene: TRBJ2-5
abundance: few
v_gene: TRBV7-9
d_gene: .

CDR3nt: TGTGCCAGCAGCTCCGGACTGTGGCAGTTCTTC
CDR3aa: CASSSGLWQFF
j_gene: TRBJ2-1
abundance: few
v_gene: TRBV5-6
d_gene: .